This T cell receptor (beta chain) was sequenced during a study of beta chain features in type 1 diabetes. Study outcomes and limitations: The study found that naive, central memory and Treg TCRB repertoires appeared more similar in patients than in healthy donors.

Naive, central memory, regulatory and stem cell-like memory cells within the CD4+ compartment were sorted using CD45RO/CCR7/CD25/CD127/CD95/CD27. In its sample, this clone was seen a few times. Its antigen is unidentified. The whole isolated RNA underwent reverse transcription, so sequencing captured expressed TCRB transcripts. Some clones are missing from TCRdb's copy, which holds only in-frame ones; the method was immunoSEQ multiplex PCR. The table includes some 300,000 clones, under 8.5% detected once. The CDR3 is 15 amino acids. V was pared by 3 bases and J by 2 bases, with 12 bases between. Germline-derived CDR1 and CDR2 are SGHTA and FQGNSA.

Sequencing was carried out using central memory CD4+ T cells from blood. The sequence derives from a young woman in good health. V usage is TRBV7-2 and J usage is TRBJ2-3; unclear D gene. CDR3 sequence (DNA): TGTGCCAGCAGCTTGAACTCCCCGCTCACAGATACGCAGTATTTT. This translates into CASSLNSPLTDTQYF.